The 16 T cell receptor beta chains given below trace back to one sample, sequenced in a study of blood T cell repertoires in COVID-19. This table comes from immunoSEQ multiplex PCR, and its TCRdb copy is limited to in-frame clones, with some not included. The table lists 300,000 to 350,000 clones, approximately 89% of them singletons. The specimen sequenced was PBMCs or T cells enriched from blood (not recorded which). Receptors originate from a man aged 30 to 45 who had recovered from COVID-19.

V gene TRBV20-1 combines with J gene TRBJ2-3, with TRBD2 as a possible D gene (6 bases). CDR1 and CDR2 from the germline V gene are DFQATT and SNEGSKA (reference sequence). The CDR3 runs to 14 residues. Trimming removed 4 bases at V and 3 bases at J, with 14 bases between. The chain's CDR3 is CSATETSLTDTQYF. The CDR3 DNA reads TGCAGTGCTACTGAGACTAGTTTAACAGATACGCAGTATTTT.

The chain employs TRBV5-1 and TRBJ2-1; D is perhaps TRBD2 (7 bases). The V end lost 6 bases, the J end lost 0 bases, and 16 bases lay between the germline ends. The germline V gene has CDR1 SGHRS and CDR2 YFSETQ. CDR3 length: 16 amino acids. The CDR3 DNA sequence: TGCGCCAGCACCACCCGGGGGGCTGACTCCTACAATGAGCAGTTCTTC. As protein: CASTTRGADSYNEQFF.

This clone has just a few counts. The rearrangement links TRBV19 to TRBJ2-7; the D gene is possibly TRBD1 (5 bases). The CDR3 consists of 15 residues. V was trimmed by 2 bases and J by 3 bases, leaving 14 bases between them. Per the germline V gene, CDR1 is LNHDA and CDR2 is SQIVND (reference sequence). CDR3 bases: TGTGCCAGTAGTATATCAGGGTCCGGCTTCTACGAGCAGTACTTC. Its protein is CASSISGSGFYEQYF.

The chain carries TRBV15 and TRBJ2-7; D perhaps matches TRBD2 (6 bases). The germline CDR1 and CDR2 sequences are LNHNV and YYDKDF (reference sequence). The CDR3 sequence is 15 residues long. V was pared by 1 base and J by 0 bases, with 10 bases between. CDR3 sequence (DNA): TGTGCCACCAGCAGAGGGGGGGTAAGCTCCTACGAGCAGTACTTC. This codes for CATSRGGVSSYEQYF.

The chain combines TRBV18 with TRBJ2-2; 7 nucleotides line up with TRBD1. This CDR3 comprises 17 residues. Germline V CDR1 and CDR2: KGHSH, LQKENI. V dropped 6 bases and J dropped 0; count of bases not matched to a gene: 10. CDR3 coding DNA: TGTGCCAGCTCGCCCCGGACAGGACTCTCGAACACCGGGGAGCTGTTTTTT. Its translation: CASSPRTGLSNTGELFF. Full variable domain (rest looked up from reference TRBV18 and TRBJ2-2): NAGVMQNPRHLVRRRGQEARLRCSPMKGHSHVYWYRQLPEEGLKFMVYLQKENIIDESGMPKERFSAEFPKEGPSILRIQQVVRGDSAAYFCASSPRTGLSNTGELFFGEGSRLTVL.

CDR3 bases: TGTGCCAGCAGCCCCCTAGGGAGCGGGGGGCAATTGACCTACGAGCAGTACTTC. Residues: CASSPLGSGGQLTYEQYF. V is TRBV7-9 and J is TRBJ2-7, with TRBD2 matching over 9 bases. Germline loops: CDR1 SEHNR, CDR2 FQNEAQ (reference sequence). The junction had 16 bases not matched to a gene; V was cut back by 5 bases and J by 2 bases. There are 18 residues in the CDR3.

The chain combines TRBV23-1 with TRBJ2-2; possible D gene TRBD1, 5 bases. TRBV23-1 is identified as an open reading frame with a role that is uncertain. Trimming shortened V by 0 bases and J by 7 bases, and 15 bases separated the two germline ends. The CDR3 extends over 16 amino acids. The CDR3 region is CASSQSLRGLDGELFF. The CDR3 nucleotides are TGCGCCAGCAGTCAATCGTTAAGGGGATTGGACGGGGAGCTGTTTTTT.

This clone occurred once. The chain links TRBV19 to TRBJ2-3; D perhaps matches TRBD2 (5 bases). CDR3 size: 14 residues. The V end lost 7 bases, the J end lost 7 bases, and 18 bases lay between the germline ends. Germline V gene data show CDR1 as LNHDA and CDR2 as SQIVND (reference sequence). The CDR3: CASTMTRDVHTQYF. The CDR3 DNA reads as TGTGCCAGTACCATGACCCGGGATGTCCATACGCAGTATTTT. The variable domain in full, completed from reference TRBV19 and TRBJ2-3, reads DGGITQSPKYLFRKEGQNVTLSCEQNLNHDAMYWYRQDPGQGLRLIYYSQIVNDFQKGDIAEGYSVSREKKESFPLTVTSAQKNPTAFYLCASTMTRDVHTQYFGPGTRLTVL.

The CDR3 region is CASSLAEADTQYF. The CDR3 region has the DNA TGTGCCAGCAGCTTGGCCGAGGCAGATACGCAGTATTTT. V usage is TRBV5-4 and J usage is TRBJ2-3; no clear D. Germline CDR1 and CDR2: SGHNT and YYREEE (reference sequence). Trimming cost V 0 bases and J 4 bases, with 6 bases left between them. The CDR3 extends over 13 amino acids.

This clone has a count of ten or more. This sequence joins TRBV6-4 and TRBJ2-1; 12 bases line up with TRBD2. V lost 5 bases, J lost 5 bases, and 4 bases stayed unmatched. This CDR3 spans 15 amino acids. The V gene's germline CDR1 is MRHNA and CDR2 SNTAGT. The CDR3 loop is CASSHTSGGNNEQFF. The CDR3 coding sequence is TGTGCCAGCAGTCACACTAGCGGGGGGAACAATGAGCAGTTCTTC.

The sample holds a few counts of this clone. The chain combines TRBV4-1 with TRBJ1-1, with D unresolved. V was pared by 2 bases and J by 1 base, with 8 bases between. The V gene's germline CDR1 is MGHRA and CDR2 YSYEKL. This CDR3 is built from 14 residues. The CDR3 here is CASSQTDTNTEAFF. CDR3 nucleotides: TGCGCCAGCAGCCAAACCGACACGAACACTGAAGCTTTCTTT.

In its sample, this clone was seen a few times. The V call is TRBV30, the J call TRBJ2-7; TRBD1 matches at 7 bases. V dropped 3 bases and J dropped 6; count of bases not matched to a gene: 8. Germline assignment: CDR1 GTSNPN and CDR2 SVGIG (reference sequence). The CDR3 is 13 amino acids. The CDR3, as DNA: TGTGCCTGGAGCTCAACGGGACAGAGCGAGCAGTACTTC. Translation gives CAWSSTGQSEQYF.

The chain employs TRBV7-8 and TRBJ2-3; 7 bases map to TRBD1. CDR3 length: 15 residues. The trim removed 4 bases at V and 5 bases at J, leaving 9 bases unmatched. The germline CDR1 and CDR2 sequences are SGHVS and FQNEAQ. The CDR3 spells CASSSGQPSVDTQYF. CDR3 coding DNA: TGTGCCAGCAGCTCGGGACAGCCGAGCGTAGATACGCAGTATTTT.

This clone was observed a handful of times. The gene calls are TRBV19 and TRBJ1-2, with D possibly matching TRBD1 (6 bases). The germline gives CDR1 LNHDA, CDR2 SQIVND (reference sequence). CDR3 size: 15 residues. Trimming cost V 3 bases and J 4 bases, with 15 bases left between them. The DNA for the CDR3 is TGTGCCAGTAGTATCTATCGGACAGCTTTCTATGGCTACACCTTC. Residues: CASSIYRTAFYGYTF.

The chain recombines TRBV3-1 (or the pseudogene TRBV3-2) with TRBJ2-7; 8 nucleotides agree with TRBD2. The germline V gene encodes CDR1 LGHDT and CDR2 YNNKEL (reference sequence). J gave up 6 bases and V 4 bases, and 8 bases lay outside the gene matches. The CDR3 loop spans 14 amino acids. CDR3 sequence: CASSPGTRVSEQYF. The CDR3 region has the DNA TGTGCCAGCAGCCCCGGGACTAGAGTATCCGAGCAGTACTTC.

This clone was seen a single time. The genes are TRBV20-1 and TRBJ2-7, with D tentatively TRBD1 (6 bases). The CDR3 is 11 amino acids. Germline CDR1 DFQATT, CDR2 SNEGSKA (reference sequence). V was shortened by 6 bases and J by 3 bases, with 9 bases between the two germline ends. The CDR3 reads CSAVDSYEQYF. CDR3 nucleotide sequence: TGCAGTGCCGTGGACAGCTACGAGCAGTACTTC.